Listed here are 29 T cell receptor beta chains from one sample, sequenced in a study of T-cell reconstitution after alpha-beta-depleted transplantation in children. During its preparation, the TCRbeta library received unique molecular identifiers. TCRdb analysed the PCR reads with MiXCR anew, one entry per CDR3 protein. The sample lists roughly 590,000 distinct CDR3 sequences, around 16% occurring once. Sequencing was performed on PBMCs from the stem cell graft donor, taken from the stem cell graft. These receptors were collected from a human donor who donated a stem cell graft to a child with acute myeloid leukemia.

This clonotype appeared a few times. The rearrangement links TRBV6-4 to TRBJ2-1, with D possibly being TRBD1 or TRBD2 (5 bases each). V gave up 10 bases and J gave up 1 base, with 11 bases separating them. The CDR3 is 13 amino acids. Germline CDR1 reads MRHNA; CDR2 reads SNTAGT. This CDR3 reads CATLGTSYNEQFF. The CDR3 coding sequence is TGTGCCACGCTAGGGACGTCCTACAATGAGCAGTTCTTC.

There are many counts of this clonotype. The chain combines TRBV20-1 with TRBJ1-2; 7 positions match TRBD1. This CDR3 has 10 residues. Per the germline V gene, CDR1 is DFQATT and CDR2 is SNEGSKA (reference sequence). V lost 6 bases to trimming and J lost 10 bases; unmatched junction nucleotides: 5. In DNA form, the CDR3 reads TGCAGTGCCCGGGACAGCTCCTACACCTTC. This codes for CSARDSSYTF.

There are many counts of this clonotype. J is TRBJ2-1 and V is TRBV20-1; 12 bases align to TRBD2. The germline V gene encodes CDR1 DFQATT and CDR2 SNEGSKA (reference sequence). The length of the CDR3 is 13 residues. CDR3 DNA: TGCAGCGGAGGACTAGCGGGGAACAATGAGCAGTTCTTC. It specifies CSGGLAGNNEQFF.

This clonotype has at least ten counts. The V gene is TRBV5-6, the J gene TRBJ2-1; D is possibly TRBD2 (5 bases). V was clipped by 5 bases and J by 10 bases, with 10 bases between them. Germline V CDR1 and CDR2: SGHDT, YYEEEE. This CDR3 comprises 11 residues. CDR3 coding DNA: TGTGCCAGCAGTTACAGCGGCGAGCAGTTCTTC. Its protein is CASSYSGEQFF.

This chain connects TRBV7-2 to TRBJ1-2; weak D call: TRBD1 (5 bases). Germline CDR1 is SGHTA and CDR2 is FQGNSA. V lost 0 bases, J lost 4 bases, and 9 bases lay in between. The CDR3 is made up of 14 amino acids. The CDR3 spells CASSLARDSYGYTF. DNA for the CDR3: TGTGCCAGCAGCTTAGCCAGGGATAGCTATGGCTACACCTTC. The entire variable domain, with the rest obtained from reference TRBV7-2 and TRBJ1-2, is as follows: GAGVSQSPSNKVTEKGKDVELRCDPISGHTALYWYRQSLGQGLEFLIYFQGNSAPDKSGLPSDRFSAERTGGSVSTLTIQRTQQEDSAVYLCASSLARDSYGYTFGSGTRLTVV.

This clonotype has ten or more counts. The rearrangement joins TRBV10-3 to TRBJ2-7; TRBD1 matches at 7 bases. The CDR3 has 14 amino acids. Germline CDR1 reads ENHRY; CDR2 reads SYGVKD. The V segment lost 4 bases and the J segment 6 bases; nucleotides outside the gene matches: 9. The CDR3 spells CAISGQGSPSEQYF. The CDR3 bases are TGTGCCATCAGTGGACAGGGTTCACCCTCCGAGCAGTACTTC.

This chain uses TRBV5-1 with TRBJ1-5; D is perhaps TRBD1 (6 bases). The CDR3 is 15 residues long. V dropped 4 bases and J dropped 1 base, with 12 bases sitting between them. Germline CDR1 reads SGHRS; CDR2 reads YFSETQ. This CDR3 is CASSPGTSSNQPQHF. The CDR3 nucleotides are TGCGCCAGCAGCCCTGGGACATCCAGCAATCAGCCCCAGCATTTT.

There are many counts of this clonotype. This chain links TRBV20-1 with TRBJ1-2; D not resolved. The CDR3 loop spans 15 amino acids. Trimming left V 0 bases short and J 4 bases short, with 15 bases between. Germline CDR1 and CDR2: DFQATT and SNEGSKA (reference sequence). CDR3 loop: CSARDRTASFYGYTF. The CDR3 coding sequence is TGCAGTGCTAGAGACCGGACGGCGTCTTTCTATGGCTACACCTTC.

In its sample, this clonotype was seen many times. The chain couples TRBV20-1 to TRBJ2-7; D is unresolved. The CDR3 length is 13 residues. V was trimmed by 0 bases and J by 3 bases, leaving 9 bases between them. Looked up from germline, CDR1 is DFQATT and CDR2 is SNEGSKA (reference sequence). The CDR3 DNA reads TGCAGTGCTAGAGACAGGTACGGCTACGAGCAGTACTTC. This encodes CSARDRYGYEQYF.

The table lists this clonotype with many counts. The chain has TRBV5-6 and TRBJ2-5; D ambiguous. The V end lost 1 base, the J end lost 1 base, and 8 bases lay between the germline ends. CDR3 length: 14 amino acids. CDR1 SGHDT and CDR2 YYEEEE come from the germline V gene. The CDR3 here is CASSLQFVQETQYF. The CDR3 bases are TGTGCCAGCAGCTTGCAGTTTGTCCAAGAGACCCAGTACTTC.

This clonotype was counted at least ten times. The V call is TRBV20-1, the J call TRBJ2-3; 10 bases align to TRBD2. Germline V gene data show CDR1 as DFQATT and CDR2 as SNEGSKA (reference sequence). The CDR3 totals 15 residues. V gave up 3 bases and J gave up 1 base; unmatched junction bases: 4. CDR3 sequence: CSARLAGVRTDTQYF. The CDR3 region has the DNA TGCAGTGCTAGGCTAGCGGGGGTACGCACAGATACGCAGTATTTT.

This clonotype was detected many times. This chain links TRBV20-1 with TRBJ2-7; D is ambiguous. V lost 0 bases, J lost 7 bases, and 7 bases lay in between. This CDR3 spans 11 amino acids. Germline CDR1 and CDR2: DFQATT and SNEGSKA (reference sequence). The CDR3 is CSARERTEQYV. CDR3 bases: TGCAGTGCTAGAGAACGGACGGAGCAGTACGTC.

The chain employs TRBV9 and TRBJ2-1, with 10 positions matching TRBD1. Trimming cost V 4 bases and J 3 bases; bases outside gene matches: 7. The CDR3 length is 16 residues. Looked up from germline, CDR1 is SGDLS and CDR2 is YYNGEE. The CDR3 here is CASSSTGTGVYNEQFF. The CDR3 nucleotides are TGTGCCAGCAGCTCTACCGGGACAGGGGTCTACAATGAGCAGTTCTTC.

This clonotype has a count of ten or more. J is TRBJ1-2 and V is TRBV20-1, with D perhaps TRBD1 (6 bases). Deletions cut 3 bases from V and 8 bases from J, with 16 bases between. The CDR3 is made up of 13 amino acids. In germline, CDR1 is DFQATT, CDR2 SNEGSKA (reference sequence). The CDR3 loop is CSASPTGSDGYTF. The CDR3 nucleotides are TGCAGTGCTAGCCCTACAGGGTCAGACGGCTACACCTTC.

This clonotype showed up just a few times. The V and J genes are TRBV24-1 and TRBJ1-1; 9 bases fit TRBD1. CDR3 length equals 15 residues. Germline CDR1 and CDR2: KGHDR and SFDVKD. V trimming: 4 bases; J trimming: 4 bases; junction bases outside the gene matches: 6. CDR3 loop: CATSDSGQGSTEAFF. The CDR3 DNA is TGTGCCACCAGTGACAGCGGACAGGGGAGCACTGAAGCTTTCTTT.

This clonotype was recorded a few times. CDR3: CASSQDYPGRGIDTQYF. The CDR3 coding sequence is TGCGCCAGCAGCCAAGATTATCCCGGGAGAGGGATCGATACGCAGTATTTT. The chain links TRBV4-1 to TRBJ2-3; TRBD2 is a possible D gene (6 bases). Germline V gene lookup returns CDR1 MGHRA and CDR2 YSYEKL. Trimming removed 0 bases from V and 6 bases from J, with 19 bases in between. This CDR3 region has 17 residues.

This clonotype was counted a few times. The rearrangement uses TRBV7-9 and TRBJ2-5; tentatively, D is TRBD1 (6 bases). Germline V gene data show CDR1 as SEHNR and CDR2 as FQNEAQ (reference sequence). This CDR3 is 13 amino acids long. V lost 1 base and J lost 6, with 9 bases in between. The CDR3: CASSLEGEKTQYF. The CDR3 nucleotides read TGTGCCAGCAGCTTAGAGGGGGAAAAGACCCAGTACTTC.

This sequence joins TRBV12-3 or TRBV12-4 and TRBJ1-4; the D gene is possibly TRBD1 (5 bases). The CDR3 length is 12 residues. V shed 11 bases and J shed 6 bases, with 13 bases lying between them. CDR3 protein: CAGRQGDEKLFF. CDR3 DNA sequence: TGTGCCGGTCGGCAGGGCGATGAAAAACTGTTTTTT.

This clonotype was counted between two and nine times. V usage is TRBV20-1 and J usage is TRBJ2-1, with no clear D. CDR3 length: 15 residues. V was clipped by 0 bases and J by 6 bases, with 15 bases between them. Germline CDR1 and CDR2: DFQATT and SNEGSKA (reference sequence). The CDR3 reads CSARDPPSDLNEQFF. DNA for the CDR3: TGCAGTGCTAGAGACCCGCCCTCGGACCTCAATGAGCAGTTCTTC.

The rearrangement joins TRBV29-1 to TRBJ2-1, with 7 bases aligning to TRBD1. The germline gives CDR1 SQVTM, CDR2 ANQGSEA. This CDR3 is built from 14 residues. Germline trimming cut 5 bases from V and 4 bases from J; bases unmatched to any gene: 8. This CDR3 is CSVQSGGPYNEQFF. CDR3 in DNA: TGCAGCGTTCAATCAGGGGGACCTTACAATGAGCAGTTCTTC.

This clonotype has more than one count but fewer than ten. The chain recombines TRBV5-1 with TRBJ1-2; 7 nucleotides line up with TRBD1. This CDR3 is built from 16 residues. Unmatched junction bases numbered 10, after V lost 0 bases and J lost 5 bases. Germline V gene lookup returns CDR1 SGHRS and CDR2 YFSETQ. The CDR3 is CASSLGKNQGGYGYTF. The DNA for the CDR3 is TGCGCCAGCAGCTTGGGGAAAAACCAGGGGGGATATGGCTACACCTTC.

Ten or more counts support this clonotype. V is TRBV27 and J is TRBJ2-5; D may be TRBD2 (6 bases). Trimming removed 8 bases at V and 4 bases at J, with 17 bases between. Germline V lookup: CDR1 MNHEY, CDR2 SMNVEV (reference sequence). This CDR3 has 14 amino acids. CDR3 nucleotides: TGTGCCAGCTCGGACTACCAAAAGGGAGAGACCCAGTACTTC. Translation: CASSDYQKGETQYF.

The chain is built from TRBV28 and TRBJ1-5; weak D call: TRBD1 (6 bases). This CDR3 region has 17 residues. CDR1 and CDR2 (germline): MDHEN, SYDVKM. With 3 bases removed from V and 3 bases from J, the gap between germline ends came to 18 bases. CDR3 nucleotides: TGTGCCAGCAGTTTGGACCTAGGACAGACAATCAATCAGCCCCAGCATTTT. It codes for CASSLDLGQTINQPQHF.

This clonotype was seen repeatedly, ten times or more. The chain uses TRBV20-1 and TRBJ1-5, with D tentatively TRBD1 (5 bases). V shed 2 bases and J shed 9 bases, with 14 bases lying between them. The CDR3 is 13 amino acids. CDR1 DFQATT and CDR2 SNEGSKA come from the germline V gene (reference sequence). The CDR3: CSARSGYLSPQHF. Written as DNA, the CDR3 is TGCAGTGCTAGATCAGGGTACTTATCGCCCCAGCATTTT.

This clonotype has at least ten counts. This chain connects TRBV20-1 to TRBJ1-1, with 8 bases aligning to TRBD1. The germline V gene has CDR1 DFQATT and CDR2 SNEGSKA (reference sequence). V gave up 5 bases and J gave up 2 bases; unmatched junction bases: 4. The CDR3 consists of 13 residues. Here the CDR3 reads CSAPGQANTEAFF. The CDR3 bases are TGCAGTGCTCCGGGACAGGCAAACACTGAAGCTTTCTTT.

This clonotype was counted between two and nine times. CDR3 protein: CASSQVLVTDTQYF. CDR3 DNA sequence: TGCGCCAGCAGCCAAGTCCTAGTCACAGATACGCAGTATTTT. This chain uses TRBV4-1 with TRBJ2-3; no clear D. This CDR3 region has 14 residues. Between the trimmed V and J ends, which lost 1 base and 2 bases, there was a span of 7 bases. Per the germline V gene, CDR1 is MGHRA and CDR2 is YSYEKL.

The chain couples TRBV7-8 to TRBJ1-2, with D tentatively TRBD1 (6 bases). Germline V gene sequence: CDR1 SGHVS, CDR2 FQNEAQ. Trimming stripped 1 base from V and 4 bases from J, with 10 bases between. The CDR3 contains 14 residues. The CDR3 loop is CASSLGGGLYGYTF. The DNA of the CDR3 is TGTGCCAGCAGCTTAGGGGGGGGGCTCTATGGCTACACCTTC.

There are many counts of this clonotype. The J gene is TRBJ2-1, the V gene TRBV20-1; tentatively, D is TRBD2 (6 bases). Between the trimmed V and J ends, which lost 6 bases and 2 bases, there was a span of 17 bases. CDR1 is DFQATT, CDR2 SNEGSKA, per germline (reference sequence). This CDR3 is 15 amino acids long. CDR3 nucleotides: TGCAGTGCAGGAGGGTGGGGGAACGCCTACAATGAGCAGTTCTTC. Translating it yields CSAGGWGNAYNEQFF.

This clonotype was detected ten times or more. This chain uses TRBV20-1 with TRBJ1-3; 7 nucleotides match TRBD1. The CDR3 is made up of 14 amino acids. From germline, CDR1 is DFQATT and CDR2 SNEGSKA (reference sequence). J was trimmed by 3 bases and V by 2 bases; bases with no gene match: 4. The CDR3 sequence is CSARTGVYGNTIYF. CDR3 nucleotide sequence: TGCAGTGCTAGAACAGGGGTCTATGGAAACACCATATATTTT.